This entry concerns a single TCR beta chain. The antigen is unknown. The data are from a study of T cell repertoires in cytomegalovirus infection. Study as a whole: Recently identified HLA-C-restricted and well-studied HLA-B-restricted CMV epitopes were used.

TCRdb redid the calling of the reads with MiXCR, one entry per CDR3 protein. Of roughly 990,000 distinct CDR3 sequences listed, roughly a third were seen once; the top ten hold around an eighth. Trimming stripped 2 bases from V and 1 base from J, with 11 bases between. This CDR3 spans 15 amino acids. From germline, CDR1 is MNHEY and CDR2 SVGAGI. The V and J genes are TRBV6-5 and TRBJ1-1; D remains unclear. This specimen consisted of cultured CD8+ T cells from PBMCs, obtained from culture after CMV antigen stimulation. The sequence was obtained from a human donor in good health (CMV status not recorded). Some clones in this sample may be carry-over from other donors' samples. The CDR3 DNA reads as TGTGCCAGCAGTTACAGTGCAGCGAAGAACACTGAAGCTTTCTTT. It translates to CASSYSAAKNTEAFF.